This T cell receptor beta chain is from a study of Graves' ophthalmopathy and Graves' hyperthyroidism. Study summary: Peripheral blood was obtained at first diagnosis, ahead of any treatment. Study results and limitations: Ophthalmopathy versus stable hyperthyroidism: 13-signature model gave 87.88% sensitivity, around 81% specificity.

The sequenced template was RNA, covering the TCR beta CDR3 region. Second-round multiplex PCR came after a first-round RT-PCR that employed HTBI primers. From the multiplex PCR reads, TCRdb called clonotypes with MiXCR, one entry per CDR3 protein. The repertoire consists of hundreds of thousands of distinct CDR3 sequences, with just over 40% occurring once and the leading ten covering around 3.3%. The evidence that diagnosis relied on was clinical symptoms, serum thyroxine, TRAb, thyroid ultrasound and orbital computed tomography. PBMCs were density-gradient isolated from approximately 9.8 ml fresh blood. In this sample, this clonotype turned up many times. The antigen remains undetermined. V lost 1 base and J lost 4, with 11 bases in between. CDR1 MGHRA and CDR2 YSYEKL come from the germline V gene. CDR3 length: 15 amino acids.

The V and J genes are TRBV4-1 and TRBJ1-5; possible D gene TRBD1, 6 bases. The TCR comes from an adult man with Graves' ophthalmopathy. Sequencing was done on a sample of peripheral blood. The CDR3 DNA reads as TGCGCCAGCAGCCAAGTTTCGGACAGAAATCAGCCCCAGCATTTT. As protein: CASSQVSDRNQPQHF.